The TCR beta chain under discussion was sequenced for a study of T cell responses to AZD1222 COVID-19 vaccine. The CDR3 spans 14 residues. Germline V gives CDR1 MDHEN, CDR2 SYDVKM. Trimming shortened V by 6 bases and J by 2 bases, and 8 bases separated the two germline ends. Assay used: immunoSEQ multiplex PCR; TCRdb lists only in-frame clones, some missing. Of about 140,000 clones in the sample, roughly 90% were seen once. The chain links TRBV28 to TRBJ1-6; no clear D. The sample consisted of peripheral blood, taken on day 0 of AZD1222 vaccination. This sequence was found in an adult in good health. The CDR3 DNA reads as TGTGCCAGCAGGCAGGCGACCTATAATTCACCCCTCCACTTT. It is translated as CASRQATYNSPLHF.